This T cell receptor (beta chain) was captured by sequencing in a study of OX40 agonist ivuxolimab in advanced cancers. Study overall: Mean age around 60 years, range roughly 20 to 85; about 81% male.

CDR3 length: 16 amino acids. Clones were sequenced by immunoSEQ multiplex PCR, and TCRdb holds only the in-frame ones, with some missing. The sample holds some 80,000 clones, around nine tenths seen once. Broader study findings: Part of the nonresponder group also had normalized T-cell clonal expansion that was low.

This clone was detected only once. As yet, its antigen is unknown. The V and J genes are TRBV21-1 and TRBJ1-2; the tabulated D call, TRBD1, remains unverified against the DNA. TRBV21-1 is a listed pseudogene. The material was CD4+ or CD8+ T cells sorted from blood, obtained in a trial of the OX40 agonist ivuxolimab. This TCR derives from an adult with an advanced solid tumor such as melanoma, head and neck, liver or kidney cancer. The CDR3 region is CAKGSGQGVQAYGYTF. The DNA of the CDR3 is TGTGCCAAAGGGTCAGGACAGGGGGTTCAAGCCTATGGCTACACCTTC.